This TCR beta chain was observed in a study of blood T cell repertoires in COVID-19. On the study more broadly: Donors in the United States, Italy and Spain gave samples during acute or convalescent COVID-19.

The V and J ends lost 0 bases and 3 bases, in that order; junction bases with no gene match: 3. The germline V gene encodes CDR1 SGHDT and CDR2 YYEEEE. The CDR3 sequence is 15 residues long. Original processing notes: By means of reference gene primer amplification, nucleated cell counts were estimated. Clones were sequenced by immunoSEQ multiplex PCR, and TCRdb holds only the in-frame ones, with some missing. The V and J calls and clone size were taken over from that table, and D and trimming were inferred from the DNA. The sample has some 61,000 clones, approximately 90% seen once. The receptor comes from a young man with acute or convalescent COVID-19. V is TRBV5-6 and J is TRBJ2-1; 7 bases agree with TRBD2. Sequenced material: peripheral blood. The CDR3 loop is CASSLGGSYYNEQFF. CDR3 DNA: TGTGCCAGCAGCTTGGGCGGGAGTTACTACAATGAGCAGTTCTTC.